This TCR beta chain was sequenced during a study of cytomegalovirus exposure and HLA in healthy donors. Study-wide points: Researchers reported from a later analysis that most CMV-associated TCR beta chains appeared HLA-restricted.

About this clone: Its antigen is not known.

Primers included in the PCR were 60 Vbeta and 13 Jbeta primers. Libraries were prepared by immunoSEQ multiplex PCR; TCRdb keeps only in-frame clonotypes and omits some of them. Here the sample spans 130,000 or so clones, roughly 80% being singletons. CDR1 MGHDK and CDR2 SYGVNS come from the germline V gene. J lost 5 bases, V lost 11 bases, and 7 bases had no gene match. The CDR3 consists of 13 residues. Sequences were obtained from PBMCs. The TCR comes from a female donor in good health and CMV-seronegative. The chain carries TRBV25-1 and TRBJ2-7; 12 bases match TRBD2. CDR3 in DNA: TGTGCCGTATGGACTAGCGGGACGAACGAGCAGTACTTC. Protein: CAVWTSGTNEQYF.